This TCR beta chain is drawn from a study of regulatory T cells in long-lasting Graves disease. Study-level points and caveats: Persistent disease showed a preference for TRBV28, TRBJ1-2 and TRBJ2-5.

The V and J ends lost 2 bases and 6 bases, in that order; junction bases with no gene match: 6. From germline, CDR1 is SGHAT and CDR2 FQNNGV. The CDR3 spans 15 residues. This clonotype was counted many times. Its antigen is still unknown. Through Arm-PCR of CDR3 regions and iRepertoire HTBI primers, TCR beta libraries were built. TCRdb analysed the multiplex PCR reads with MiXCR anew, one entry per CDR3 protein. The table lists 350,000 to 450,000 distinct CDR3 sequences, under 25% of them singletons. Time point described: persistent/refractory GD, antithyroid drugs over 5 years with positive TRAb. PBMCs provided the RNA from which the TCR library was made. American Thyroid Association guidelines served as the basis for diagnosing Graves' disease.

This clonotype originated in a female donor with Graves disease. This specimen was peripheral blood mononuclear cells (PBMCs), taken when the disease was refractory, from a patient treated with antithyroid drugs. The chain employs TRBV11-2 and TRBJ2-2; TRBD2 matches at 7 bases. The CDR3 region is CASSLLTGGSGELFF. The CDR3 DNA is TGTGCCAGCAGCTTACTGACCGGGGGGTCCGGGGAGCTGTTTTTT.